Below, 9 T cell receptor beta chains from the same sample are listed, as sequenced in a study of blood T cell repertoires in COVID-19 (dated by TCRdb to 2020 to 2021). Receptor libraries were prepared by the immunoSEQ multiplex PCR assay. TCRdb limited this immuneACCESS table to in-frame rearrangements with V and J called. A share of clones is missing; checked studies link under half to unresolved V genes, and the rest is unexplained. In all, the sample holds roughly 300,000 clones, and more than 75% of those were seen once. Of the sample, around 1.7% falls within the top ten clones. Sequenced: peripheral blood. These receptors were obtained from a woman in her 50s with acute or convalescent COVID-19.

This clone appeared a few times. The chain carries TRBV7-8 and TRBJ2-7; 9 positions agree with TRBD2. This CDR3 contains 18 residues. CDR1 is SGHVS and CDR2 is FQNEAQ in the germline V gene. The trim removed 2 bases at V and 7 bases at J, leaving 18 bases unmatched. The CDR3 coding sequence is TGTGCCAGCAGCTTACCCGTATACGTTAAGCGGGAGGAGAAGGAGCAGTACTTC. As protein: CASSLPVYVKREEKEQYF.

This chain links TRBV4-3 with TRBJ2-5; 13 bases match TRBD2. The germline V gene has CDR1 LGHNA and CDR2 YSLEER. The length of the CDR3 is 14 residues. The J segment lost 9 bases and the V segment lost 1 base, leaving 2 bases of the junction unmatched. CDR3 region: CASSQGLAGGSQYF. CDR3 DNA sequence: TGCGCCAGCAGCCAAGGACTAGCGGGAGGATCCCAGTACTTC.

The genes are TRBV4-1 and TRBJ2-3, with 11 bases aligning to TRBD1. Per germline, CDR1 MGHRA and CDR2 YSYEKL. The CDR3 runs to 16 residues. J was trimmed by 6 bases and V by 2 bases; bases with no gene match: 7. As DNA, the CDR3 is TGCGCCAGCAGCCAACTGGGACAGGGGGTCTTGGATACGCAGTATTTT. This gives the protein CASSQLGQGVLDTQYF.

The chain recombines TRBV4-2 with TRBJ2-7; 8 nucleotides agree with TRBD1. The CDR3 has 14 amino acids. J lost 6 bases, V lost 4 bases, and 8 bases had no gene match. Germline-derived CDR1 and CDR2 are LGHNA and YNFKEQ. The CDR3 sequence: CASSPQGEVCEQYF. DNA for the CDR3: TGTGCCAGCAGCCCACAGGGGGAGGTGTGCGAGCAGTACTTC.

The V call is TRBV11-1, the J call TRBJ2-7; TRBD1 agrees at 9 bases. With V trimmed by 5 bases and J by 1 base, 3 bases remained unmatched. Germline CDR1 SGHAT, CDR2 FQDESV (reference sequence). The CDR3 has 14 amino acids. The chain's CDR3 is CASSPGQGSYEQYF. The CDR3 DNA reads TGTGCCAGCAGCCCAGGACAGGGGTCCTACGAGCAGTACTTC.

This clone was observed a single time. This chain uses TRBV6-5 with TRBJ1-6; 10 nucleotides agree with TRBD1. The CDR3 is 14 residues long. V dropped 4 bases and J dropped 7; count of bases not matched to a gene: 1. Looked up from germline, CDR1 is MNHEY and CDR2 is SVGAGI. In DNA form, the CDR3 reads TGTGCCAGCAGTTGGGACAGGGGAAATTCACCCCTCCACTTT. This sequence encodes CASSWDRGNSPLHF.

The rearrangement links TRBV30 to TRBJ2-1, with D perhaps matching TRBD2 (6 bases). The CDR3 sequence is 14 residues long. V was clipped by 3 bases and J by 0 bases, with 9 bases between them. The germline V gene encodes CDR1 GTSNPN and CDR2 SVGIG (reference sequence). This CDR3 is CAWRAGSSYNEQFF. In DNA form, the CDR3 reads TGTGCCTGGAGAGCGGGTAGCTCCTACAATGAGCAGTTCTTC.

This clone was picked up a small number of times. The V gene is TRBV2, the J gene TRBJ1-1; 9 bases are shared with TRBD1. The junction had 12 bases not matched to a gene; V was cut back by 8 bases and J by 5 bases. This CDR3 has 15 residues. Germline loops: CDR1 SNHLY, CDR2 FYNNEI. As DNA, the CDR3 is TGTGCCAGCTTCGGAGGGGACAGGGTGATAACTGAAGCTTTCTTT. Translating gives CASFGGDRVITEAFF.

V gene TRBV28 combines with J gene TRBJ2-3, with a weak D call TRBD1 (6 bases). This CDR3 spans 14 amino acids. Trimming cost V 4 bases and J 3 bases, with 11 bases left between them. Germline V gene sequence: CDR1 MDHEN, CDR2 SYDVKM. The CDR3 loop reads CASSSAQGTDTQYF. The CDR3, as DNA: TGTGCCAGCAGTTCCGCGCAGGGGACAGATACGCAGTATTTT.